This section outlines one T cell receptor (beta chain) sequence together with its context. The repertoire was sequenced with immunoSEQ multiplex PCR; TCRdb's copy has only in-frame clones and lacks some. The sample yields roughly 18,000 clones, about three fifths seen once. The CDR3 has 15 amino acids. Germline V CDR1 and CDR2: SEHNR, FQNEAQ (reference sequence). Between the trimmed V and J ends, which lost 1 base and 6 bases, there was a span of 13 bases. These data belong to a study of sequential checkpoint blockade in melanoma. Study summary: After both sequences, patients received maintenance nivolumab.

Treatment defined: randomized to nivolumab then ipilimumab (arm A) or the reverse (arm B). Patients had received no earlier DNA-damaging chemotherapy. Live CD3+CD8+ CD19− CD56− cells were sorted from PBMCs. The material was CD8+ T cells sorted from blood (inferred from file names), obtained from a patient given nivolumab and ipilimumab in sequence. This receptor was taken from a human donor with melanoma. The genes are TRBV7-9 and TRBJ2-1; D might be TRBD2 (5 bases). The CDR3 DNA sequence: TGTGCCAGCAGCTTAGGCCGGTGGGAGTTCAATGAGCAGTTCTTC. Encoded protein: CASSLGRWEFNEQFF. Drawing the rest from reference TRBV7-9 and TRBJ2-1, the complete variable domain is DTGVSQNPRHKITKRGQNVTFRCDPISEHNRLYWYRQTLGQGPEFLTYFQNEAQLEKSRLLSDRFSAERPKGSFSTLEIQRTEQGDSAMYLCASSLGRWEFNEQFFGPGTRLTVL.